The 8 T cell receptor beta chains presented below share a single source sample, sequenced in a study of patients and donors after allogeneic stem cell transplantation. From the RT-PCR reads, TCRdb called clonotypes with MiXCR, one entry per CDR3 protein. Of about a million distinct CDR3 sequences listed, about 20% are singletons. The sample consisted of blood, either unsorted or a sorted T cell fraction (not recorded which). These receptors all come from a human donor who was either an allogeneic HSCT recipient or a stem cell or donor lymphocyte infusion donor (not recorded which). It is not recorded whose cells these are; they may come from a transplant donor.

This clonotype was seen many times. At one boundary the junction diverges from the germline segment, which might be a read error. The V gene is TRBV12-3 or TRBV12-4, the J gene TRBJ2-7; possibly TRBD1 for D (6 bases). The CDR3 is 14 amino acids. The CDR3 protein is CASSLGDRSYEQYF. In DNA, the CDR3 is TGCGCCAGCAGCTTGGGTGACAGGTCCTACGAGCAGTACTTC.

This clonotype was picked up many times. The chain has TRBV24-1 and TRBJ1-2; perhaps TRBD1 as D (5 bases). Germline V gives CDR1 KGHDR, CDR2 SFDVKD. Trimming took off 3 bases at V and 2 bases at J, with 9 bases between the two ends. CDR3 size: 14 residues. CDR3 amino acids: CATSDPGENYGYTF. The CDR3 DNA is TGTGCCACCAGTGATCCGGGGGAAAACTATGGCTACACCTTC.

This clonotype was detected only a few times. J is TRBJ1-2 and V is TRBV15; D is perhaps TRBD1 (5 bases). Germline values: CDR1 LNHNV, CDR2 YYDKDF (reference sequence). V was shortened by 8 bases and J by 1 base, with 11 bases between the two germline ends. The CDR3 is 13 amino acids. The CDR3 is CATGAENNYGYTF. CDR3 sequence (DNA): TGTGCCACCGGGGCAGAGAATAACTATGGCTACACCTTC.

The chain employs TRBV29-1 and TRBJ2-7; D is unresolved. The germline V gene has CDR1 SQVTM and CDR2 ANQGSEA. The V and J ends lost 7 bases and 1 base respectively, with 8 bases between them. The CDR3 length is 11 residues. CDR3 sequence (DNA): TGCAGCGGGTTGGAGTCCTACGAGCAGTACTTC. Its translation: CSGLESYEQYF.

This clonotype showed up just a few times. The chain carries TRBV24-1 and TRBJ2-2; D gene ambiguous. Germline assignment: CDR1 KGHDR and CDR2 SFDVKD. This CDR3 has 13 residues. V shed 1 base and J shed 6 bases, with 5 bases lying between them. The CDR3 nucleotides read TGTGCCACCAGTGATTTACTGGCCGGGGAGCTGTTTTTT. This encodes CATSDLLAGELFF.

The genes are TRBV28 and TRBJ2-7; 9 nucleotides agree with TRBD1. The J segment lost 3 bases and the V segment lost 4 bases, leaving 7 bases of the junction unmatched. The CDR3 extends over 15 amino acids. The V gene's germline CDR1 is MDHEN and CDR2 SYDVKM. CDR3 protein: CASSYTGDRVYEQYF. The CDR3 bases are TGTGCCAGCAGTTATACCGGGGACAGGGTCTACGAGCAGTACTTC.

V is TRBV5-1 and J is TRBJ2-1; no clear D. The germline CDR1 and CDR2 sequences are SGHRS and YFSETQ. The CDR3 is 15 residues long. Trimming stripped 0 bases from V and 0 bases from J, with 7 bases between. CDR3 sequence: CASSLAARSYNEQFF. CDR3 coding DNA: TGCGCCAGCAGCTTGGCCGCACGCTCCTACAATGAGCAGTTCTTC.

The chain joins TRBV2 to TRBJ2-7; tentatively, D is TRBD1 or TRBD2 (6 bases each). The V end was cut by 3 bases, the J end by 9 bases, with 12 bases between. Germline CDR1 SNHLY, CDR2 FYNNEI. The CDR3 extends over 12 amino acids. The CDR3 sequence: CASSEGGVWQYF. CDR3 nucleotides: TGTGCCAGCAGTGAGGGGGGCGTTTGGCAGTACTTC.